These T cell receptor beta chains were read from a single sample in a study of read filtering for tumor transcriptome and immune sequencing. One entry per CDR3 protein results from TCRdb running MiXCR on the reads. The data show tens of thousands of distinct CDR3 sequences, roughly 21% seen once. Specimen: a population of CD138-negative cells sorted from bone marrow. Receptor source: a donor aged 40 or older with multiple myeloma. Each CDR3 is given with its conserved first and last residue. A D gene is named only where the DNA matches it firmly. The listing skips clone size in some rows; elsewhere it reads once, few, many or a size class.

TRBJ2-7,TRBV2,few,TRBD1,CASTGQASSYEQYF,TGTGCCAGCACCGGACAGGCCAGCTCCTACGAGCAGTACTTC
TRBJ1-1,TRBV28,few,TRBD1,CASSHAGTGGITEAFF,TGTGCCAGCAGTCACGCAGGGACAGGCGGTATCACTGAAGCTTTCTTT
TRBJ2-2,TRBV2,many,TRBD2,CASTAAGATGELFF,TGTGCCAGCACGGCAGCGGGGGCCACCGGGGAGCTGTTTTTT
TRBJ2-2,TRBV25-1,many,TRBD2,CASSEARLAGITGELFF,TGTGCCAGCAGTGAAGCCCGACTAGCGGGGATCACCGGGGAGCTGTTTTTT
TRBJ2-7,TRBV28,-,-,CASSLRRGGNYEQYF,TGTGCCAGCAGTTTACGTCGTGGGGGGAACTACGAGCAGTACTTC
TRBJ1-5,TRBV4-1,many,-,CASSQDTAGMQPQHF,TGCGCCAGCAGCCAAGATACGGCAGGGATGCAGCCCCAGCATTTT
TRBJ2-7,TRBV11-2,many,-,CASSLVLGTGEQYF,TGTGCCAGCAGCTTAGTCTTGGGTACGGGCGAGCAGTACTTC
TRBJ2-3,TRBV5-1,many,-,CASSLGYRTDTQYF,TGCGCCAGCAGCTTGGGTTACCGCACAGATACGCAGTATTTT
TRBJ1-1,TRBV10-2,many,-,CASTMTDSLRAFF,TGCGCCAGCACCATGACGGACAGCCTGCGAGCTTTCTTT
TRBJ2-3,TRBV6-5,many,TRBD2,CASRPGLAGLSTDTQYF,TGTGCCAGCAGGCCTGGACTAGCGGGACTTAGCACAGATACGCAGTATTTT
TRBJ2-7,TRBV28,many,TRBD1,CASSGQAAELYEQYF,TGTGCCAGCAGTGGACAGGCCGCGGAACTCTACGAGCAGTACTTC
TRBJ2-3,TRBV6-1,many,TRBD1,CASSQTGFFTDTQYF,TGTGCCAGCAGTCAGACAGGGTTTTTCACAGATACGCAGTATTTT
TRBJ1-3,TRBV7-6,many,-,CASSLVSGSGNTIYF,TGTGCCAGCAGCTTAGTTTCAGGCTCTGGAAACACCATATATTTT
TRBJ2-1,TRBV6-1,medium-sized,-,CASSEGLGSWNEQFF,TGTGCCAGCAGTGAAGGACTAGGTTCTTGGAATGAGCAGTTCTTC
TRBJ2-3,TRBV2,many,-,CASSIQKDTQYF,TGTGCCAGCAGTATCCAGAAAGATACGCAGTATTTT
TRBJ2-2,TRBV15,many,-,CATSRASTGELFF,TGTGCCACCAGCAGAGCCTCCACCGGGGAGCTGTTTTTT
TRBJ2-3,TRBV19,-,TRBD2,CASSIAGGPDTQYF,TGTGCCAGTAGTATAGCGGGGGGGCCAGATACGCAGTATTTT
TRBJ2-3,TRBV12-3/TRBV12-4,many,-,CASSSGTDTQYF,TGTGCCAGCAGTTCGGGCACAGATACGCAGTATTTT
TRBJ1-2,TRBV7-9,-,-,CASSLETARNYGYTF,TGTGCCAGCAGCTTAGAAACGGCCCGTAACTATGGCTACACCTTC
TRBJ2-7,TRBV20-1,few,-,CSAKQLQGHYEQYF,TGCAGTGCTAAACAGCTCCAAGGGCACTACGAGCAGTACTTC
TRBJ1-1,TRBV18,few,-,CASSLLNLNTEAFF,TGTGCCAGCTCACTTCTAAACTTGAACACTGAAGCTTTCTTT
TRBJ2-5,TRBV12-3/TRBV12-4,many,-,CASSSHGLRETQYF,TGTGCCAGCAGTTCCCACGGACTACGGGAGACCCAGTACTTC
TRBJ2-7,TRBV6-6,many,TRBD2,CASSSSGGSYEQYF,TGTGCCAGCAGTTCTAGCGGGGGATCCTACGAGCAGTACTTC
TRBJ2-7,TRBV28,many,TRBD2,CASVSPSSGGYEQYF,TGTGCCAGCGTCTCTCCATCTAGCGGGGGGTACGAGCAGTACTTC
TRBJ1-1,TRBV24-1,many,-,CATSDAPHRPELVTEAFF,TGTGCCACCAGTGACGCCCCTCATCGTCCGGAATTGGTTACTGAAGCTTTCTTT
TRBJ2-6,TRBV28,many,-,CASRVDDSGANVLTF,TGTGCCAGCAGAGTGGATGACTCTGGGGCCAACGTCCTGACTTTC
TRBJ2-3,TRBV7-2,many,TRBD2,CASSQTSGGGTDTQYF,TGTGCCAGCAGCCAAACTAGCGGGGGGGGCACAGATACGCAGTATTTT
TRBJ1-1,TRBV28,many,TRBD1,CASSFRDRGNTEAFF,TGTGCCAGCAGTTTTCGAGACAGGGGAAATACTGAAGCTTTCTTT
TRBJ2-1,TRBV6-2/TRBV6-3,many,-,CASSYSELAGDEQFF,TGTGCCAGCAGTTACTCGGAACTAGCAGGGGATGAGCAGTTCTTC
TRBJ2-5,TRBV3-1,few,TRBD2,CASSQRSAGGEQETQYF,TGTGCCAGCAGCCAACGATCAGCGGGGGGGGAACAAGAGACCCAGTACTTC
TRBJ2-6,TRBV18,many,-,CASSPIVSGANVLTF,TGTGCCAGCTCACCTATCGTCTCTGGGGCCAACGTCCTGACTTTC
TRBJ2-5,TRBV5-1,many,TRBD2,CASGTGTSGAQETQYF,TGCGCCAGCGGCACTGGGACTAGCGGGGCTCAAGAGACCCAGTACTTC
TRBJ2-2,TRBV7-9,-,TRBD1,CASREQGMRAGELFF,TGTGCCAGCAGAGAACAGGGGATGAGAGCCGGGGAGCTGTTTTTT
TRBJ2-1,TRBV5-1,many,-,CASSLVPGQNEQFF,TGCGCCAGCAGCTTGGTTCCGGGGCAGAATGAGCAGTTCTTC
TRBJ2-3,TRBV5-1,many,-,CASSLNLQVDTQYF,TGCGCCAGCAGCTTGAATTTGCAGGTTGATACGCAGTATTTT
TRBJ2-5,TRBV6-5,many,TRBD1,CASSRETGGLETQYF,TGTGCCAGCAGTAGGGAGACAGGGGGCTTGGAGACCCAGTACTTC
TRBJ2-3,TRBV11-1,-,-,CASSFPGATQYF,TGTGCCAGCAGCTTTCCAGGGGCTACGCAGTATTTT
TRBJ2-5,TRBV11-2,-,TRBD2,CASSPSSGVETQYF,TGTGCCAGCAGCCCGTCTAGCGGGGTCGAGACCCAGTACTTC
TRBJ2-5,TRBV9,many,TRBD2,CASSSGVEETQYF,TGTGCCAGCAGCAGCGGGGTAGAAGAGACCCAGTACTTC
TRBJ1-1,TRBV6-2/TRBV6-3,many,-,CACRMAYPTYSKAFF,TGTGCCTGCAGAATGGCATACCCCACCTACAGTAAAGCTTTCTTT
TRBJ2-1,TRBV14,many,-,CASSQERGLNNEQFF,TGTGCCAGCAGCCAAGAACGGGGACTCAACAATGAGCAGTTCTTC
TRBJ2-1,TRBV5-4,many,-,CASSLAKQSGNEQFF,TGTGCCAGCAGCTTGGCCAAGCAATCTGGGAATGAGCAGTTCTTC
TRBJ1-6,TRBV4-1,few,TRBD1,CASSQGMDRENSPLHF,TGCGCCAGCAGCCAGGGGATGGACAGGGAGAATTCACCCCTCCACTTT
TRBJ1-1,TRBV7-9,few,TRBD1,CASSPGQGDGTEAFF,TGTGCCAGCAGCCCGGGACAGGGAGACGGAACTGAAGCTTTCTTT
TRBJ2-3,TRBV7-9,many,TRBD2,CASSARRLARTDTQYF,TGTGCCAGCAGCGCCCGAAGACTAGCGCGCACAGATACGCAGTATTTT
TRBJ2-7,TRBV21-1,-,-,CASTSRGQYEQYF,TGTGCCAGCACCTCGCGTGGACAATACGAGCAGTACTTC
TRBJ2-2,TRBV29-1,-,TRBD1,CGVRQGANTGELFF,TGCGGCGTCAGACAGGGGGCGAACACCGGGGAGCTGTTTTTT
TRBJ2-1,TRBV7-9,many,TRBD1,CASSLGQGSMDEQFF,TGTGCCAGCAGCCTAGGACAGGGGAGTATGGATGAGCAGTTCTTC
TRBJ2-5,TRBV18,few,-,CASSPDPAQETQYF,TGTGCCAGCTCACCGGACCCGGCTCAAGAGACCCAGTACTTC
TRBJ1-1,TRBV10-3,many,-,CAISDRENTEAFF,TGTGCCATCAGTGACAGGGAGAACACTGAAGCTTTCTTT
TRBJ2-2,TRBV9,few,-,CASGKSTGELFF,TGTGCCAGCGGGAAATCCACCGGGGAGCTGTTTTTT
TRBJ1-1,TRBV7-9,once,-,CASSETLSTEAFF,TGTGCCAGCAGTGAGACCCTGAGCACTGAAGCTTTCTTT
TRBJ2-2,TRBV6-6,many,-,CASSYSSTLGELFF,TGTGCCAGCAGTTACTCGTCGACACTCGGGGAGCTGTTTTTT
TRBJ1-5,TRBV3-1,-,-,CASSPDLRVGQPQHF,TGTGCCAGCAGCCCCGATCTCAGGGTCGGGCAGCCCCAGCATTTT
TRBJ1-1,TRBV28,many,-,CASSFRKPNTEAFF,TGTGCCAGCAGTTTTAGAAAGCCGAACACTGAAGCTTTCTTT
TRBJ2-2,TRBV7-2,many,-,CASSSGLSVGELFF,TGTGCCAGCAGCTCGGGACTGTCAGTCGGGGAGCTGTTTTTT
TRBJ2-4,TRBV7-8,many,-,CASSLARGLIAKNIQYF,TGTGCCAGCAGCTTAGCGCGGGGGCTAATAGCCAAAAACATTCAGTACTTC